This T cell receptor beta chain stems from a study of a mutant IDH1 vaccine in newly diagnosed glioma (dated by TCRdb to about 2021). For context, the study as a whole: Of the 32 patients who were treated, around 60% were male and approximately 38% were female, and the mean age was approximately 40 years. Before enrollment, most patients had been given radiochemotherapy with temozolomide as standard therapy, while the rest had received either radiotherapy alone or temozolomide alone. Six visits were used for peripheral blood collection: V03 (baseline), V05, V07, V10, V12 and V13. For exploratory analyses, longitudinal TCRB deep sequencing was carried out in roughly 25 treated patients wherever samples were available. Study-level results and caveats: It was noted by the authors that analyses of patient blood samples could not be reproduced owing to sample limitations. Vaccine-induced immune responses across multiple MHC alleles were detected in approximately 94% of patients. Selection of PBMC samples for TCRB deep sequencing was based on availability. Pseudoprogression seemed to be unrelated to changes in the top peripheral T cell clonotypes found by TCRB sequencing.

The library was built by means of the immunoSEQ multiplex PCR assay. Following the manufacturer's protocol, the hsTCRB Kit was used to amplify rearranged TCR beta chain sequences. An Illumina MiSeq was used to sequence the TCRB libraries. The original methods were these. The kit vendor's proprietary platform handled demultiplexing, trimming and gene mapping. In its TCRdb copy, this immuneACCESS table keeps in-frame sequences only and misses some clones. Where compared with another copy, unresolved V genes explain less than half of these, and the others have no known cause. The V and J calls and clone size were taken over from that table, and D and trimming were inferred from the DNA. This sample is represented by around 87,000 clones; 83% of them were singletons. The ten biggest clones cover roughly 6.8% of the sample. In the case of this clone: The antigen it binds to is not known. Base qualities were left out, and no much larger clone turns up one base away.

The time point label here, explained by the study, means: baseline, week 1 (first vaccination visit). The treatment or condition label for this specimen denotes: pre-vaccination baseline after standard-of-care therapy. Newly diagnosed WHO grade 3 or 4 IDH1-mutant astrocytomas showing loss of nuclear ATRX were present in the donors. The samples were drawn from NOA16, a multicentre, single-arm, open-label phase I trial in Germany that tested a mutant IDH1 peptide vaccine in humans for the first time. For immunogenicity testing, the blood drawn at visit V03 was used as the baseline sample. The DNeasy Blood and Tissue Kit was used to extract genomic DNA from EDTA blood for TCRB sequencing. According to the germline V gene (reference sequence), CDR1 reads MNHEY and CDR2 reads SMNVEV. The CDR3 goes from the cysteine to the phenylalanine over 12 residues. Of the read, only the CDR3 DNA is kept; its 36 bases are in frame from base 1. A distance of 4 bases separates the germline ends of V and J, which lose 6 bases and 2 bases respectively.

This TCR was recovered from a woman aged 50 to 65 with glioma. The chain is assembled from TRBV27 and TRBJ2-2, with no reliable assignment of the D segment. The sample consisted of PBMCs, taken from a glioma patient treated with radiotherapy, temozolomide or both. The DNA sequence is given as TGTGCCAGCAGACGAAACACCGGGGAGCTGTTTTTT. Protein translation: CASRRNTGELFF.